This is a list of T cell receptor beta chains from one sample in a study of T cells in Graves' hyperthyroidism and ophthalmopathy. One entry per CDR3 protein results from TCRdb running MiXCR on the multiplex PCR reads. The table has around 200,000 distinct CDR3 sequences, about 18% seen once. The source material was blood. These receptors were taken from a man aged 40-55 years with Graves' hyperthyroidism. The conserved cysteine and the conserved F or W are not part of the CDR3 here. Fields, in order: CDR3 length, J gene, V gene, CDR3 protein.

CDR3 length: 14
J gene: TRBJ1-5
V gene: TRBV4-1
CDR3 protein: ASSLEQTLSNQPQH

CDR3 length: 12
J gene: TRBJ1-2
V gene: TRBV4-3
CDR3 protein: ASSQETGTGGYT

CDR3 length: 11
J gene: TRBJ2-7
V gene: TRBV5-4
CDR3 protein: ASSPRGPYEQY

CDR3 length: 11
J gene: TRBJ2-2
V gene: TRBV6-2/TRBV6-3
CDR3 protein: AISIWETGELF

CDR3 length: 11
J gene: TRBJ1-1
V gene: TRBV19
CDR3 protein: ASSHRGNTEAF

CDR3 length: 10
J gene: TRBJ1-2
V gene: TRBV11-2
CDR3 protein: ASSAGGVGYT

CDR3 length: 16
J gene: TRBJ2-2
V gene: TRBV7-2
CDR3 protein: ASSLVSGGALYGAELF

CDR3 length: 14
J gene: TRBJ1-1
V gene: TRBV18
CDR3 protein: ASSPIPRSEDTEAF

CDR3 length: 13
J gene: TRBJ1-4
V gene: TRBV7-9
CDR3 protein: ASSPDSRVGEKLF

CDR3 length: 14
J gene: TRBJ2-5
V gene: TRBV7-3
CDR3 protein: ASSRLAGWYQETQY

CDR3 length: 16
J gene: TRBJ2-1
V gene: TRBV7-9
CDR3 protein: ASSFSPRVGGSYNEQF

CDR3 length: 15
J gene: TRBJ2-4
V gene: TRBV5-6
CDR3 protein: ASSPTRQGIAKNIQY

CDR3 length: 13
J gene: TRBJ1-6
V gene: TRBV7-3
CDR3 protein: ASSSSGSYNSPLH

CDR3 length: 13
J gene: TRBJ1-5
V gene: TRBV7-6
CDR3 protein: ASSTDTGFNQPQH

CDR3 length: 13
J gene: TRBJ2-1
V gene: TRBV29-1
CDR3 protein: SVEASGGSYNEQF

CDR3 length: 10
J gene: TRBJ2-5
V gene: TRBV28
CDR3 protein: ASRRTKETQY

CDR3 length: 12
J gene: TRBJ2-2
V gene: TRBV7-9
CDR3 protein: ASSRRSNTGELF

CDR3 length: 14
J gene: TRBJ2-3
V gene: TRBV10-3
CDR3 protein: AISRTTSSSTDTQY

CDR3 length: 16
J gene: TRBJ2-2
V gene: TRBV29-1
CDR3 protein: SVEDLASGGRNTGELF

CDR3 length: 13
J gene: TRBJ2-3
V gene: TRBV6-1
CDR3 protein: ASRRGLDGTDTQY

CDR3 length: 13
J gene: TRBJ2-7
V gene: TRBV7-2
CDR3 protein: ASSLELAYGYEQY

CDR3 length: 13
J gene: TRBJ2-5
V gene: TRBV11-1
CDR3 protein: ASTPGSGRQETQY

CDR3 length: 14
J gene: TRBJ2-7
V gene: TRBV7-8
CDR3 protein: ASSLVSPSGGYEQY